The 21 T cell receptor beta chains below all came from one sample that was sequenced in a study of control samples from healthy donors and cancer patients. Profiled with immunoSEQ multiplex PCR; TCRdb holds only in-frame clones, not every one. The top ten hold approximately 2.2% of the sample, which has fewer than 60,000 clones, roughly 94% seen once. Sequenced input: blood. The receptor set was obtained from a man aged 30 to 45 in good health.

V gene TRBV9 combines with J gene TRBJ1-1, with D hard to call. V shed 2 bases and J shed 0 bases, with 8 bases lying between them. This CDR3 comprises 14 residues. CDR1 and CDR2 from the germline V gene are SGDLS and YYNGEE. DNA for the CDR3: TGTGCCAGCAGCGTCTACACGGTGAACACTGAAGCTTTCTTT. Translating it yields CASSVYTVNTEAFF.

The chain couples TRBV5-1 to TRBJ1-2; D is unresolved. CDR3 length equals 14 residues. Trimming cost V 5 bases and J 7 bases, with 18 bases left between them. From germline, CDR1 is SGHRS and CDR2 YFSETQ. Here the CDR3 reads CASSPVPDLSGYTF. The DNA for the CDR3 is TGCGCCAGCAGTCCCGTCCCTGATTTAAGTGGCTACACCTTC.

This chain connects TRBV6-5 to TRBJ1-6, with TRBD1 as a possible D gene (5 bases). Germline V gene lookup returns CDR1 MNHEY and CDR2 SVGAGI. The CDR3 contains 16 residues. V was cut by 3 bases and J by 9 bases, with 18 bases left in between. This CDR3 is CASSYSLGARVSPLHF. The CDR3 coding sequence is TGTGCCAGCAGTTATTCGTTAGGGGCGCGTGTTTCACCCCTCCACTTT.

A note on this clone: A much bigger clone sits one base away, suggesting this may be a read error. The chain recombines TRBV6-4 with TRBJ2-2, with D uncertain. V lost 3 bases to trimming and J lost 1 base, with 3 bases between them. The CDR3 is made up of 13 amino acids. CDR1 and CDR2 from the germline V gene are MRHNA and SNTAGT. Here the CDR3 DNA reads TGTGCCAGCAGTGAAGGGAACACCGGGGAGCTGTTTTTT. This gives the protein CASSEGNTGELFF.

The chain joins TRBV19 to TRBJ2-1; 16 bases are a match to TRBD2. In germline, CDR1 is LNHDA, CDR2 SQIVND (reference sequence). The CDR3 extends over 17 amino acids. Trimming removed 5 bases from V and 2 bases from J; junction bases left unmatched: 3. CDR3 sequence reads: CASSPGTSGRAYNEQFF. In DNA form, the CDR3 reads TGTGCCAGTAGTCCCGGGACTAGCGGGAGGGCCTACAATGAGCAGTTCTTC.

This chain connects TRBV5-4 to TRBJ2-1; D might be TRBD2 (6 bases). V shed 5 bases and J shed 7 bases, with 13 bases lying between them. From germline, CDR1 is SGHNT and CDR2 YYREEE (reference sequence). The CDR3 contains 13 residues. The CDR3 bases are TGTGCCAGCAGATTAGCTAGCGAGAATGAGCAGTTCTTC. This encodes CASRLASENEQFF.

CDR3 nucleotide sequence: TGTGCCAGCACCAAGGGGAGAGGTGGTCAGCCCCAGCATTTT. Translation: CASTKGRGGQPQHF. V is TRBV13 and J is TRBJ1-5; tentative D call: TRBD1 (5 bases). CDR3 size: 14 residues. Trimming removed 7 bases at V and 6 bases at J, with 16 bases between. Germline CDR1 reads PRHDT; CDR2 reads FYEKMQ (reference sequence).

The J gene is TRBJ2-7, the V gene TRBV5-1; D could derive from TRBD1 or TRBD2 (5 bases each). V was shortened by 4 bases and J by 2 bases, with 13 bases between the two germline ends. Germline-derived CDR1 and CDR2 are SGHRS and YFSETQ. This CDR3 spans 14 amino acids. The chain's CDR3 is CASSPRGLAYEQYF. DNA of the CDR3: TGCGCCAGCAGCCCCCGGGGCCTCGCCTACGAGCAGTACTTC.

This clone qualifies as medium-sized. The gene calls are TRBV24-1 and TRBJ2-2, with TRBD1 matching 7 bases. V was pared by 0 bases and J by 3 bases, with 0 bases of the junction left unmatched. The CDR3 is 15 amino acids. The germline V gene encodes CDR1 KGHDR and CDR2 SFDVKD. The CDR3 coding sequence is TGTGCCACCAGTGATTTGGACAGGGACACCGGGGAGCTGTTTTTT. Translated: CATSDLDRDTGELFF.

The chain has TRBV27 and TRBJ2-5; D is perhaps TRBD1 (6 bases). V was shortened by 6 bases and J by 6 bases, with 20 bases between the two germline ends. Germline V gives CDR1 MNHEY, CDR2 SMNVEV (reference sequence). The CDR3 sequence is 15 residues long. The CDR3 region is CASRVQAGVGKTQYF. The CDR3 nucleotides read TGTGCCAGCAGGGTCCAGGCAGGGGTCGGGAAGACCCAGTACTTC.

The gene calls are TRBV7-9 and TRBJ2-7; unclear D gene. The CDR3 has 12 amino acids. Germline V gene sequence: CDR1 SEHNR, CDR2 FQNEAQ (reference sequence). The V end was cut by 3 bases, the J end by 4 bases, with 7 bases between. The CDR3 DNA sequence: TGTGCCAGCAGCTTTTCAAATTACGAGCAGTACTTC. This sequence encodes CASSFSNYEQYF.

V and J are TRBV6-1 and TRBJ1-2; TRBD1 is a possible D gene (6 bases). The V end was cut by 3 bases, the J end by 3 bases, with 8 bases between. The germline V gene has CDR1 MNHNS and CDR2 SASEGT. This CDR3 is built from 13 residues. CDR3 in DNA: TGTGCCAGCAGTGAGCGGACAGACTATGGCTACACCTTC. Residues: CASSERTDYGYTF.

The rearrangement links TRBV18 to TRBJ2-1; D not resolved. The germline gives CDR1 KGHSH, CDR2 LQKENI. The ends were cut back, 4 bases at V and 7 bases at J, with 8 bases in the middle. The CDR3 is 12 amino acids. The CDR3 DNA is TGTGCCAGCTCACGCCAGGAGAATGAGCAGTTCTTC. This sequence encodes CASSRQENEQFF.

The chain carries TRBV3-1 (or the pseudogene TRBV3-2) and TRBJ2-1, with D maybe TRBD1 (5 bases). The length of the CDR3 is 17 residues. Trimming cost V 0 bases and J 1 base, with 13 bases left between them. Per germline, CDR1 LGHDT and CDR2 YNNKEL (reference sequence). CDR3 sequence reads: CASSQDKGRKSYNEQFF. As DNA, the CDR3 is TGTGCCAGCAGCCAAGATAAGGGGCGGAAATCCTACAATGAGCAGTTCTTC.

In its sample, this clone was seen once. The chain links TRBV5-6 to TRBJ2-3, with 7 nucleotides matching TRBD2. The germline V gene has CDR1 SGHDT and CDR2 YYEEEE. The V gene end was trimmed by 0 bases and the J gene end by 6 bases; junction bases not matched to a gene: 4. The CDR3 spans 14 residues. In DNA, the CDR3 is TGTGCCAGCAGCTTGGGGGAGGGCCTGGATACGCAGTATTTT. Residues: CASSLGEGLDTQYF.

The V gene is TRBV14, the J gene TRBJ1-5; D unclear. The germline V gene has CDR1 SGHDN and CDR2 FVKESK. CDR3 length: 13 residues. Trimming took off 3 bases at V and 3 bases at J, with 6 bases between the two ends. CDR3: CASSQGYNQPQHF. Written as DNA, the CDR3 is TGTGCCAGCAGCCAGGGGTACAATCAGCCCCAGCATTTT. The variable domain in full, with the rest retrieved from reference TRBV14 and TRBJ1-5, is EAGVTQFPSHSVIEKGQTVTLRCDPISGHDNLYWYRRVMGKEIKFLLHFVKESKQDESGMPNNRFLAERTGGTYSTLKVQPAELEDSGVYFCASSQGYNQPQHFGDGTRLSIL.

This chain connects TRBV28 to TRBJ2-1; D is unclear. The CDR3 is made up of 12 amino acids. Germline-derived CDR1 and CDR2 are MDHEN and SYDVKM. Trimming removed 6 bases from V and 4 bases from J, with 7 bases in between. The DNA for the CDR3 is TGTGCCAGCAGCTTAGATTACAATGAGCAGTTCTTC. Protein sequence: CASSLDYNEQFF.

V usage is TRBV4-1 and J usage is TRBJ2-1; D not resolved. V shed 7 bases and J shed 4 bases, with 17 bases lying between them. Germline V gene lookup returns CDR1 MGHRA and CDR2 YSYEKL. The CDR3 length is 15 residues. CDR3 region: CASNEKLTNYNEQFF. The CDR3 bases are TGCGCCAGCAATGAGAAGCTGACGAATTACAATGAGCAGTTCTTC.

This rearrangement joins TRBV11-2 to TRBJ1-4; TRBD1 aligns across 9 bases. CDR3 length: 16 residues. V gave up 0 bases and J gave up 8 bases; unmatched junction bases: 7. The germline V gene encodes CDR1 SGHAT and CDR2 FQNNGV. The CDR3 nucleotides are TGTGCCAGCAGCTTAGAGTGGCGACAGGGGGGCGAAAAACTGTTTTTT. This encodes CASSLEWRQGGEKLFF. Looking up the rest from reference TRBV11-2 and TRBJ1-4 gives the full variable domain: EAGVAQSPRYKIIEKRQSVAFWCNPISGHATLYWYQQILGQGPKLLIQFQNNGVVDDSQLPKDRFSAERLKGVDSTLKIQPAKLEDSAVYLCASSLEWRQGGEKLFFGSGTQLSVL.

The CDR3 nucleotides are TGTGCCAGCAGCTTGGCCGGGAACACTGAAGCTTTCTTT. It translates to CASSLAGNTEAFF. The chain employs TRBV5-6 and TRBJ1-1; D is unclear. Looked up from germline, CDR1 is SGHDT and CDR2 is YYEEEE. The length of the CDR3 is 13 residues. V lost 0 bases and J lost 1, with 4 bases in between.

Here the CDR3 reads CASSLGNQETQYF. The CDR3 nucleotides are TGTGCCAGCAGCTTGGGGAACCAAGAGACCCAGTACTTC. The chain uses TRBV5-4 and TRBJ2-5; D unresolved. Per germline, CDR1 SGHNT and CDR2 YYREEE (reference sequence). CDR3 length equals 13 residues. The V end was cut by 0 bases, the J end by 0 bases, with 3 bases between.